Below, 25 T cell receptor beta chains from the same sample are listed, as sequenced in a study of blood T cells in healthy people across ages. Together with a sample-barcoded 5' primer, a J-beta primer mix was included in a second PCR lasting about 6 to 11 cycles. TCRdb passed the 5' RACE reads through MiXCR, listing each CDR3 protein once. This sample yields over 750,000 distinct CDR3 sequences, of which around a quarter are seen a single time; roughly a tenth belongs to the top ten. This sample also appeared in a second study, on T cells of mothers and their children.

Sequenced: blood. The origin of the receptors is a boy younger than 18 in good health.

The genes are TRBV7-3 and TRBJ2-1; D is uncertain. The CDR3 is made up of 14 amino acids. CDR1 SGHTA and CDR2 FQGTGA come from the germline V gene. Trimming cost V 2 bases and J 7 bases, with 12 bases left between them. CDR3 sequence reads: CASSLAPPQNEQFF. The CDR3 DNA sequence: TGTGCCAGCAGCTTAGCCCCCCCCCAAAATGAGCAGTTCTTC.

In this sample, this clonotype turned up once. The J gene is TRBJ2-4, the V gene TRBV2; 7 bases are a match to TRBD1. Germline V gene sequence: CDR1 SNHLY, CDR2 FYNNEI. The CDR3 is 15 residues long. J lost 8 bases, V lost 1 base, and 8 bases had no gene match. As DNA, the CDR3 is TGTGCCAGCAGTGAAGACAGGGGTCAAGTGGACATTCAGTACTTC. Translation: CASSEDRGQVDIQYF.

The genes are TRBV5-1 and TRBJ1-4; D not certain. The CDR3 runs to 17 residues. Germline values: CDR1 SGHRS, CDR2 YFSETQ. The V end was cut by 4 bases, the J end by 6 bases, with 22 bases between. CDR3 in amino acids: CASSPSYGTNVYEKLFF. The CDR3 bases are TGCGCCAGCAGCCCTAGTTACGGAACGAATGTCTATGAAAAACTGTTTTTT. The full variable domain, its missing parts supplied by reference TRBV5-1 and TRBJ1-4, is KAGVTQTPRYLIKTRGQQVTLSCSPISGHRSVSWYQQTPGQGLQFLFEYFSETQRNKGNFPGRFSGRQFSNSRSEMNVSTLELGDSALYLCASSPSYGTNVYEKLFFGSGTQLSVL.

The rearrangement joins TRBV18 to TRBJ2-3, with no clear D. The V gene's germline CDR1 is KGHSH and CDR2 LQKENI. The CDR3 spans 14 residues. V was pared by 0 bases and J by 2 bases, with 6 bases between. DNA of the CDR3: TGTGCCAGCTCACCACCGGTGGACACAGATACGCAGTATTTT. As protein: CASSPPVDTDTQYF.

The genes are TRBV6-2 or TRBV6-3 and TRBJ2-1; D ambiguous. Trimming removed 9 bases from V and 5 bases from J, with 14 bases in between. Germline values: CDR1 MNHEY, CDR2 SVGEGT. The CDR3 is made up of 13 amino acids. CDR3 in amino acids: CARRWVQHNEQFF. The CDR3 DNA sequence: TGTGCCAGGCGGTGGGTACAACACAATGAGCAGTTCTTC.

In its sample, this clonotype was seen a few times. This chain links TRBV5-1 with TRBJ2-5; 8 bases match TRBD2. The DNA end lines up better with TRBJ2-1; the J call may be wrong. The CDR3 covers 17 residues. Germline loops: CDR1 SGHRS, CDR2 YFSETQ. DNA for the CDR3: TGCGCCAGCAGCCAATCTCTAGCGGGCCGAATCAACAATGAGCAGTTCTTC. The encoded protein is CASSQSLAGRINNEQFF.

The CDR3, as DNA: TGTGCCAGCAGTCACAGGGGCGAAATCTACGAGCAGTACTTC. Its translation is CASSHRGEIYEQYF. The gene calls are TRBV6-2 or TRBV6-3 and TRBJ2-7; the match to TRBD1 covers 7 bases. CDR3 length: 14 amino acids. Germline V gene sequence: CDR1 MNHEY, CDR2 SVGEGT. J gave up 3 bases and V 5 bases, and 7 bases lay outside the gene matches.

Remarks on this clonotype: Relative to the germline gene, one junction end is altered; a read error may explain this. CDR3 bases: TGCAGTGCCATCAGCGGGGGAAACCCCTACGGGCAGTACTTC. This codes for CSAISGGNPYGQYF. This chain connects TRBV20-1 to TRBJ2-7; TRBD2 matches 8 bases. This CDR3 spans 14 amino acids. Germline CDR1 and CDR2: DFQATT and SNEGSKA (reference sequence).

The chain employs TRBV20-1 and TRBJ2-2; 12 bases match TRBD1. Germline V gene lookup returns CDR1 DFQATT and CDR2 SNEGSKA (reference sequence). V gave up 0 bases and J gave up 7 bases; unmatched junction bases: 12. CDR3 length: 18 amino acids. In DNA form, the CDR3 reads TGCAGTGCTAGAGAGTCTTCACCGGGACAGGGGGCGATCGGGGAGCTGTTTTTT. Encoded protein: CSARESSPGQGAIGELFF.

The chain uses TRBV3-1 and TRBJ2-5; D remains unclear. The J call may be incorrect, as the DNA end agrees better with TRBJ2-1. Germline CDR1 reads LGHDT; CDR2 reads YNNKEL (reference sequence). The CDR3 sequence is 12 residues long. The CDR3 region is CASSQTENEQFF. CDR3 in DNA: TGTGCCAGCAGCCAGACTGAGAATGAGCAGTTCTTC.

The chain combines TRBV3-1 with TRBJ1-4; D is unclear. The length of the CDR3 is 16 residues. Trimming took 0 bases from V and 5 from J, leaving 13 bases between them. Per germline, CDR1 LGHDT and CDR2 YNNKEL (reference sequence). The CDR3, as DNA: TGTGCCAGCAGCCAAGAGGTTCCGGGTGGGAATGAAAAACTGTTTTTT. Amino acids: CASSQEVPGGNEKLFF.

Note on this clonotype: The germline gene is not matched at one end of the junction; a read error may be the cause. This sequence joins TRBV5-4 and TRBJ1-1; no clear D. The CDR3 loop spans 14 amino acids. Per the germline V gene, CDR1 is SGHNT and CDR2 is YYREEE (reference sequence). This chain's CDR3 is CASSLSYGNTEAFF. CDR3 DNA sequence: TGTGCCAGTAGCTTGTCCTACGGGAACACTGAAGCTTTCTTT. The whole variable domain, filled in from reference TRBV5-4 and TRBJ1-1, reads ETGVTQSPTHLIKTRGQQVTLRCSSQSGHNTVSWYQQALGQGPQFIFQYYREEENGRGNFPPRFSGLQFPNYSSELNVNALELDDSALYLCASSLSYGNTEAFFGQGTRLTVV.

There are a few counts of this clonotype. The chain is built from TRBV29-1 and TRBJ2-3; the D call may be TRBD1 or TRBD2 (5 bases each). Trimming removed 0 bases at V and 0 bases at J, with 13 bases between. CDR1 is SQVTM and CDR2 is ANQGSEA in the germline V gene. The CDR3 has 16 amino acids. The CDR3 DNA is TGCAGCGTTGAAGATTGGTTAGGGACCAGCACAGATACGCAGTATTTT. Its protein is CSVEDWLGTSTDTQYF.

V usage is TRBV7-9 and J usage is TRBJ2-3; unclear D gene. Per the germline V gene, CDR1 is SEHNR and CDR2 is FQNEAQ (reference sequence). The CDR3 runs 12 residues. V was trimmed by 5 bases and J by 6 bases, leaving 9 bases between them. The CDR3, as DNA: TGTGCCAGCAGCCAACACCGGGATACGCAGTATTTT. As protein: CASSQHRDTQYF.

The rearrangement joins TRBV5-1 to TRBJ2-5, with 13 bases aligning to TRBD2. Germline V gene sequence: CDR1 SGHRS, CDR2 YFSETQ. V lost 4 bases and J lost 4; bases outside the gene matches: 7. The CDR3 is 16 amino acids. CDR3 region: CASSRTSGGAGETQYF. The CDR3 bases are TGCGCCAGCAGCCGGACTAGCGGGGGAGCTGGAGAGACCCAGTACTTC.

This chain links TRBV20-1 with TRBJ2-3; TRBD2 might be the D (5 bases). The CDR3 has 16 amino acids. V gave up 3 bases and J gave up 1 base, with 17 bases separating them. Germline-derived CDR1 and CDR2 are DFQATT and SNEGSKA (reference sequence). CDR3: CSASSPLAGRTDTQYF. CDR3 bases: TGCAGTGCTAGCTCCCCCCTGGCGGGTCGCACAGATACGCAGTATTTT.

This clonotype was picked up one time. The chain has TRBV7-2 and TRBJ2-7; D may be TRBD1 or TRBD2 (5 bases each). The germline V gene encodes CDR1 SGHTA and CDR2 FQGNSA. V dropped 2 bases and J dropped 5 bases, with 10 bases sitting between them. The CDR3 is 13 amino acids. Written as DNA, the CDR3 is TGTGCCAGCAGCTTATCACTAGGGGACGAGCAGTACTTC. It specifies CASSLSLGDEQYF.

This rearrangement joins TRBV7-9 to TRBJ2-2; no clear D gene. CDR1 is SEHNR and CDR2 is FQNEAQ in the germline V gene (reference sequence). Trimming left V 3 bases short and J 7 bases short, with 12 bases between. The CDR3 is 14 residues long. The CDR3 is CASSLSGLVGELFF. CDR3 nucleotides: TGTGCCAGCAGCTTGAGTGGGCTGGTCGGGGAGCTGTTTTTT.

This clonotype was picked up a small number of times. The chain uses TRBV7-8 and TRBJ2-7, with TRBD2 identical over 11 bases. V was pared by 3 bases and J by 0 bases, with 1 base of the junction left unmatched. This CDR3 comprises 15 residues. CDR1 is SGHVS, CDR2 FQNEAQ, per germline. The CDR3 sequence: CASSFGLAGSYEQYF. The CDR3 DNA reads TGTGCCAGCAGCTTTGGACTAGCGGGCTCCTACGAGCAGTACTTC.

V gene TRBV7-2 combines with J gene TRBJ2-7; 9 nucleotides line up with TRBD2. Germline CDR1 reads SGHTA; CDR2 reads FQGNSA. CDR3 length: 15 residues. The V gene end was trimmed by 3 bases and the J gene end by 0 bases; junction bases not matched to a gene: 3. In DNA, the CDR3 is TGTGCCAGCAGCTTTAGCGGGGGCCTCTCCTACGAGCAGTACTTC. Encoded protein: CASSFSGGLSYEQYF.

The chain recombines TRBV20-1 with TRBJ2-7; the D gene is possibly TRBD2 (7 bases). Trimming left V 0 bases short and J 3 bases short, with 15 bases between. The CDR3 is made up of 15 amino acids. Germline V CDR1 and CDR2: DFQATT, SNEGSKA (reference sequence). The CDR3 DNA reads TGCAGTGCTAGAGATCCAGAGGGGGGGAGCTACGAGCAGTACTTC. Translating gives CSARDPEGGSYEQYF.

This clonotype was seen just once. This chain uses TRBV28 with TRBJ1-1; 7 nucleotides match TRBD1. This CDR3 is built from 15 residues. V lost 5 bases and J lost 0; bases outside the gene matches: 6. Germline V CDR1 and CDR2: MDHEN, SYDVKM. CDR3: CASSRAGGVNTEAFF. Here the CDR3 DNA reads TGTGCCAGCAGTCGGGCAGGGGGGGTGAACACTGAAGCTTTCTTT.

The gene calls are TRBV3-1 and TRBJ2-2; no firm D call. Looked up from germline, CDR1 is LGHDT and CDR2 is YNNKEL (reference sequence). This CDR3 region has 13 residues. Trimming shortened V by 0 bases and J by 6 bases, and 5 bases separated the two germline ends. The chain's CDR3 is CASSQDIPGELFF. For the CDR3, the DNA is TGTGCCAGCAGCCAAGACATCCCCGGGGAGCTGTTTTTT.

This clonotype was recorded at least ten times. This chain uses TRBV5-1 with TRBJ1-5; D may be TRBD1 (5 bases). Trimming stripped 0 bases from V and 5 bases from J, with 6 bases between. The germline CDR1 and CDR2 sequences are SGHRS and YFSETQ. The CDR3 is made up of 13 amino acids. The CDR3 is CASSLGGDQPQHF. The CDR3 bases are TGCGCCAGCAGCTTGGGGGGCGATCAGCCCCAGCATTTT.

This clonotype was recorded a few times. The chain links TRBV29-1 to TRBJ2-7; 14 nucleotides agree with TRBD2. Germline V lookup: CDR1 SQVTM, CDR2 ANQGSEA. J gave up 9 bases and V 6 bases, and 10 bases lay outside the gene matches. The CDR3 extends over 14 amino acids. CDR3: CSVKGTSGSLGQYF. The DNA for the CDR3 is TGCAGCGTGAAAGGGACTAGCGGGAGTCTTGGGCAGTACTTC.